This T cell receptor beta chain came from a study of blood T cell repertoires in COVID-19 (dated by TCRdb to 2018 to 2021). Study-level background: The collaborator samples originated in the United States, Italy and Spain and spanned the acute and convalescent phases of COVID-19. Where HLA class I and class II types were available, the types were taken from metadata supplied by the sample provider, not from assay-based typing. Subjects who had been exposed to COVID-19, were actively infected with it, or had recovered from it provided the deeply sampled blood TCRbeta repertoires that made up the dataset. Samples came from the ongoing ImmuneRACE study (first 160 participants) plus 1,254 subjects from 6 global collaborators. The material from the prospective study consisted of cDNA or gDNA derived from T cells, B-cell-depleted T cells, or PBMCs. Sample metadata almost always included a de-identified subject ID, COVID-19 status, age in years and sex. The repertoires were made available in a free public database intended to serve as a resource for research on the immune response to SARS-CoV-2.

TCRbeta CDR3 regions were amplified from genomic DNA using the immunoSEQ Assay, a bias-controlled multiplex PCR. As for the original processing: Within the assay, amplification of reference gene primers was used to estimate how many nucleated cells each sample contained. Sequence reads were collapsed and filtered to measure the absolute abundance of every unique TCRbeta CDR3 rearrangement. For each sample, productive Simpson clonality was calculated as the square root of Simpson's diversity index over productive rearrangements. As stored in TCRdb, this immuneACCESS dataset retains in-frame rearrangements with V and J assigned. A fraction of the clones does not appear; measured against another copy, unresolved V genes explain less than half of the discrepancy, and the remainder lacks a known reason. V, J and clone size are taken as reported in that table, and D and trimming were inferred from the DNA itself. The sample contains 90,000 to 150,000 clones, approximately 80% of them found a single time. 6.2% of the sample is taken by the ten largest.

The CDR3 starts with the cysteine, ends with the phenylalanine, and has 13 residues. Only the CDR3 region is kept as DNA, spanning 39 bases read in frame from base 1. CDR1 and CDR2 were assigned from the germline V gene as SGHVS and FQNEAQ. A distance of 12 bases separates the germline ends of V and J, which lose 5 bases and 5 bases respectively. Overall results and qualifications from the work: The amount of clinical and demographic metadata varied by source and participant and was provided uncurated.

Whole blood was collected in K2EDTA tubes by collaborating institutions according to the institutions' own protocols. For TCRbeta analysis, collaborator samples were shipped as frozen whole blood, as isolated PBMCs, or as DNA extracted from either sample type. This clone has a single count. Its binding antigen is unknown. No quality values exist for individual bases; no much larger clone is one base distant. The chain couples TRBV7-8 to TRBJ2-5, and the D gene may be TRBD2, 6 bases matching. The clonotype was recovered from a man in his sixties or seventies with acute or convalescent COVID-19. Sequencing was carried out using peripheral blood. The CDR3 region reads CASSRPSEETQYF. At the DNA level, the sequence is TGTGCCAGCAGCCGACCTAGCGAGGAGACCCAGTACTTC.